This entry concerns a single TCR beta chain. Its antigen is currently unknown. The sample originates from a study of human thymus T cells. Study-level points and caveats: Apparent bias marked the V and J gene usage of thymic and blood repertoires. There were highly overlapping thymic repertoires among unrelated individuals, as related research reported.

The CDR3 totals 12 residues. V was clipped by 1 base and J by 9 bases, with 8 bases between them. The germline gives CDR1 SGHTA, CDR2 FQGTGA. Using immunoSEQ multiplex PCR, the repertoire was profiled, and TCRdb retains in-frame clones only, with some absent. Counted here are roughly 130,000 clones, around 94% occurring once; the ten biggest clones make up under 0.025%. Thymic resections from corrective heart surgery supplied the tissue. All donors were healthy Finnish infants who were undergoing corrective surgery to treat congenital heart defects. The chain employs TRBV7-3 and TRBJ2-3; D is unclear. The specimen was thymus tissue. The TCR was taken from a boy in the first two years of life with a congenital heart defect but otherwise immunologically healthy. CDR3 bases: TGTGCCAGCAGCTTAAAAGGGTCAACGCAGTATTTT. It specifies CASSLKGSTQYF.